This T cell receptor beta chain was recovered during a study of cytomegalovirus exposure and HLA in healthy donors. The CDR3 has 14 amino acids. Germline V gene data show CDR1 as MNHEY and CDR2 as SVGAGI. Trimming pared 2 bases from V and 4 bases from J, leaving 12 bases between. Amplification used 60 Vbeta primers and 13 Jbeta primers. TCRdb keeps only in-frame clones here, not all; method: immunoSEQ multiplex PCR. The data contain 100,000 to 150,000 clones, about 80% of them seen just once; the ten biggest clones take up more than 2.5%. The chain carries TRBV6-5 and TRBJ2-7, with D possibly being TRBD2 (5 bases). This TCR came from a woman aged 45-65 years in good health and CMV-seronegative. Sequencing input: PBMCs. The CDR3 DNA follows: TGTGCCAGCAGTTACGCGGCAGCGGCATACGAGCAGTACTTC. It specifies CASSYAAAAYEQYF.